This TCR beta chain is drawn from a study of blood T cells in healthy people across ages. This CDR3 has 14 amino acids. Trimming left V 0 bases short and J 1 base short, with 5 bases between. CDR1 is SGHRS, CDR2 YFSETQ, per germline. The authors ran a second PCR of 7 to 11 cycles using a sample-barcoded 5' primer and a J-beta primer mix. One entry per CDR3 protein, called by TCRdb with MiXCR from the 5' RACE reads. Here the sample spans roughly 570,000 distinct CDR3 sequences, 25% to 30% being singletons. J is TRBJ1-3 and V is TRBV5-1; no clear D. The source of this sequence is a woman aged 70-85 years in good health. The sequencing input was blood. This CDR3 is CASSLGQSGNTIYF. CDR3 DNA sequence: TGCGCCAGCAGCTTGGGTCAATCTGGAAACACCATATATTTT.